A selection of T cell receptor beta chains follows, all from one sample in a study of T cell responses to AZD1222 COVID-19 vaccine. The protocol was immunoSEQ multiplex PCR, while the TCRdb copy is restricted to in-frame clones and leaves out a portion. In the table there are about 180,000 clones, more than 70% of which are singletons. The sample in question was peripheral blood, obtained 28 days after the second AZD1222 dose. Receptors were obtained from an adult who received the AZD1222 COVID-19 vaccine. Each CDR3 is given without its conserved first and last residue.

v_call: TRBV28
cdr3_aa: ATSTSGRAGGRAEQY

v_call: TRBV19
cdr3_aa: ASRPEREGHTGELF

v_call: TRBV7-3
cdr3_aa: ASSPGTSVYGYT

v_call: TRBV11-3
cdr3_aa: ASSPGPPPNEQF

v_call: TRBV9
cdr3_aa: ASSKDRDGETQY

v_call: TRBV11-2
cdr3_aa: ASSNGQGTYNEQF

v_call: TRBV10-3
cdr3_aa: AISDPGLAGPSSYEQY

v_call: TRBV6-5
cdr3_aa: ASSSVQGQGGEQF

v_call: TRBV11-2
cdr3_aa: ASSLASGTAGGWQY

v_call: TRBV27
cdr3_aa: ASSPRIRGHTGELF

v_call: TRBV7-8
cdr3_aa: ASKRTGPYEQY

v_call: TRBV28
cdr3_aa: ASSPPGTGRNIQY

v_call: TRBV4-1
cdr3_aa: ASSLINEKLF

v_call: TRBV2
cdr3_aa: ASRGVAETQY

v_call: TRBV24-1
cdr3_aa: ATSDLGQGAFNEQF

v_call: TRBV27
cdr3_aa: ASSTLSGAYEQY

v_call: TRBV11-3
cdr3_aa: ASSLGKGLFTEAF

v_call: TRBV18
cdr3_aa: ASSGGEVDEQF

v_call: TRBV21-1
cdr3_aa: ASSKRGSPLRTDTQY

v_call: TRBV19
cdr3_aa: ATLRGANYGYT

v_call: TRBV30
cdr3_aa: AWSHLEEQF

v_call: TRBV7-9
cdr3_aa: ASSLPVGTANYEQY

v_call: TRBV30
cdr3_aa: AWSERRDRAEGGYT

v_call: TRBV27
cdr3_aa: ASIPSGRYSYNEQF

v_call: TRBV5-1
cdr3_aa: ASSPVRASRQY

v_call: TRBV7-2
cdr3_aa: ASSLGKPGQASYEQY

v_call: TRBV10-2
cdr3_aa: ASRGGTANQPQH

v_call: TRBV9
cdr3_aa: ASSVGLAAISYEQY

v_call: TRBV24-1
cdr3_aa: ATSRQGGTEAF

v_call: TRBV6-5
cdr3_aa: ASTGRIGTEAF

v_call: TRBV30
cdr3_aa: ASTGQGDQETQY

v_call: TRBV30
cdr3_aa: AWSVLDGRQH

v_call: TRBV19
cdr3_aa: ASSIPTANTIH

v_call: TRBV6-5
cdr3_aa: ASRSTGTDTQY

v_call: TRBV6-1
cdr3_aa: ASSENSGANVLT

v_call: TRBV2
cdr3_aa: ASSEARGIRDEQY